A single sample gave rise to the 11 T cell receptor beta chains below, sequenced in a study of T cells in Graves' hyperthyroidism and ophthalmopathy. RNA transcripts were the template for amplifying TCR beta CDR3 regions. During a first-round RT-PCR of the TCR CDR3, the HTBI primer set was used. One entry per CDR3 protein results from TCRdb running MiXCR on the multiplex PCR reads. The top ten clones hold 49% of a sample with around 500,000 distinct CDR3 sequences, about 20% of them seen once. Sequencing input: blood. The receptor set was obtained from a woman in her 70s with Graves' ophthalmopathy.

V usage is TRBV15 and J usage is TRBJ2-1, with TRBD2 matching 8 bases. After removal of 0 bases from V and 4 bases from J, the junction contained 2 bases not matched to a gene. This CDR3 has 15 amino acids. Per germline, CDR1 LNHNV and CDR2 YYDKDF (reference sequence). The CDR3 loop is CATSRESGSYNEQFF. The CDR3 DNA follows: TGTGCCACCAGCAGAGAAAGCGGGAGTTACAATGAGCAGTTCTTC.

This clonotype was found a few times. This chain links TRBV6-1 with TRBJ2-5; possibly TRBD1 for D (6 bases). Trimming stripped 6 bases from V and 0 bases from J, with 14 bases between. The CDR3 is 15 residues long. The germline V gene has CDR1 MNHNS and CDR2 SASEGT. The CDR3 protein is CASRDRQANQETQYF. CDR3 nucleotide sequence: TGTGCCAGCAGAGATAGACAGGCAAACCAAGAGACCCAGTACTTC.

V gene TRBV6-6 combines with J gene TRBJ1-4; D not certain. This CDR3 spans 13 amino acids. The V gene lost 2 bases and the J gene lost 6 bases, with 7 bases spanning the gap. CDR1 and CDR2 from the germline V gene are MNHNY and SVGAGI (reference sequence). The chain's CDR3 is CASSYANHEKLFF. The CDR3 DNA follows: TGTGCCAGCAGTTACGCGAACCATGAAAAACTGTTTTTT.

This clonotype has more than one count but fewer than ten. The V call is TRBV3-1, the J call TRBJ2-7; a weak D match, TRBD2 (5 bases). The CDR3 is made up of 15 amino acids. The germline V and J ends were trimmed by 1 base and 5 bases, with 15 bases remaining between them. The germline V gene encodes CDR1 LGHDT and CDR2 YNNKEL (reference sequence). In DNA form, the CDR3 reads TGTGCCAGCAGCCAAGGTGGAGGTTTATTAGACGAGCAGTACTTC. Amino acid sequence: CASSQGGGLLDEQYF.

The chain employs TRBV6-1 and TRBJ2-1; D ambiguous. The CDR3 extends over 16 amino acids. Germline assignment: CDR1 MNHNS and CDR2 SASEGT. Trimming pared 1 base from V and 0 bases from J, leaving 10 bases between. CDR3 in DNA: TGTGCCAGCAGTGAAGGTCGGATTAGCTCCTACAATGAGCAGTTCTTC. This translates into CASSEGRISSYNEQFF.

The V call is TRBV20-1, the J call TRBJ1-1, with TRBD1 identical over 7 bases. The CDR3 totals 14 residues. V dropped 3 bases and J dropped 4; count of bases not matched to a gene: 8. The germline CDR1 and CDR2 sequences are DFQATT and SNEGSKA (reference sequence). This chain's CDR3 is CSARSRGLSTEAFF. Here the CDR3 DNA reads TGCAGTGCTAGGTCAAGGGGGCTTTCCACTGAAGCTTTCTTT.

This clonotype was observed a handful of times. The J gene is TRBJ2-7, the V gene TRBV12-3 or TRBV12-4, with 7 bases aligning to TRBD1. V dropped 4 bases and J dropped 8; count of bases not matched to a gene: 8. The CDR3 has 13 amino acids. CDR3 nucleotide sequence: TGTGCCAGCAGTTCCGTGGACAGGTCTCAGCAGTACTTC. Its translation: CASSSVDRSQQYF.

V is TRBV18 and J is TRBJ2-7; D ambiguous. V lost 0 bases and J lost 5, with 11 bases in between. This CDR3 contains 14 residues. The germline gives CDR1 KGHSH, CDR2 LQKENI. Written as DNA, the CDR3 is TGTGCCAGCTCACCACCGAAAGGACGCAACGAGCAGTACTTC. This codes for CASSPPKGRNEQYF.

The table lists this clonotype with many counts. This chain connects TRBV5-1 to TRBJ2-1; D is undetermined. The V gene's germline CDR1 is SGHRS and CDR2 YFSETQ. The CDR3 spans 12 residues. V was shortened by 4 bases and J by 7 bases, with 9 bases between the two germline ends. CDR3 loop: CASSDLPNEQFF. The CDR3 nucleotides are TGCGCCAGCAGCGACCTCCCTAATGAGCAGTTCTTC.

This chain connects TRBV19 to TRBJ2-3; TRBD1 agrees at 9 bases. The CDR3 consists of 16 residues. Trimming removed 5 bases from V and 4 bases from J; junction bases left unmatched: 10. Looked up from germline, CDR1 is LNHDA and CDR2 is SQIVND (reference sequence). The CDR3 reads CASSDRQGVVADTQYF. The CDR3 DNA follows: TGTGCCAGTAGTGACCGACAGGGGGTGGTCGCAGATACGCAGTATTTT. The full variable domain, with the rest looked up from reference TRBV19 and TRBJ2-3, is DGGITQSPKYLFRKEGQNVTLSCEQNLNHDAMYWYRQDPGQGLRLIYYSQIVNDFQKGDIAEGYSVSREKKESFPLTVTSAQKNPTAFYLCASSDRQGVVADTQYFGPGTRLTVL.

This clonotype was picked up many times. The chain links TRBV12-3 or TRBV12-4 to TRBJ2-1; D gene uncertain. The CDR3 contains 14 residues. Trimming took 1 base from V and 7 from J, leaving 11 bases between them. CDR3 residues: CASSLEVSRNEQFF. CDR3 coding DNA: TGTGCCAGCAGTTTAGAGGTTAGTCGAAATGAGCAGTTCTTC.